This T cell receptor (beta chain) comes out of a study of beta chain features in type 1 diabetes. Once sorted, every population was more than 95% pure. As concerns this clone: The target antigen is unknown.

Every isolated RNA sample was fully reverse transcribed, so sequencing captured expressed TCRB transcripts. Libraries were prepared by immunoSEQ multiplex PCR; TCRdb keeps only in-frame clonotypes and omits some of them. The table shows about 340,000 clones, with around 8% occurring only once. Findings and limits, study-wide: Cells expressing TCR highly could be over-represented by cDNA sequencing.

After removal of 5 bases from V and 8 bases from J, the junction contained 10 bases not matched to a gene. The CDR3 is 15 amino acids. Germline V gene sequence: CDR1 SGHTA, CDR2 FQGTGA. The receptor was isolated from a young woman in good health. The sequenced material came from central memory CD4+ T cells from blood. V gene TRBV7-3 combines with J gene TRBJ2-1, with 9 bases fitting TRBD1. This chain's CDR3 is CASSPTGTGIHEQFF. DNA for the CDR3: TGTGCCAGCAGCCCGACCGGGACAGGGATACATGAGCAGTTCTTC.